This T cell receptor beta chain was retrieved from a study of blood T cell repertoires in COVID-19. Study summary: Italy, Spain and the United States were the sources of the convalescent and acute COVID-19 samples.

Those who participated ranged in age from about 18 to 89 years and resided in 24 US areas. The CDR3 totals 13 residues. V dropped 8 bases and J dropped 4 bases, with 11 bases sitting between them. The germline V gene has CDR1 SNHLY and CDR2 FYNNEI. Per the original data handling: Nucleated cell counts were estimated from reference gene primer amplification. TCRdb's copy holds only in-frame clones and misses some; the assay was immunoSEQ multiplex PCR. The V and J calls and clone size are taken from that table; D and trimming were inferred from the DNA. Here the sample spans some 250,000 clones, approximately 86% being singletons.

The source is a woman aged 35 to 49 with acute COVID-19. The chain joins TRBV2 to TRBJ2-2; tentatively, D is TRBD2 (5 bases). The sequenced material came from PBMCs or T cells enriched from blood (not recorded which). CDR3 amino acids: CASRGLRTGELFF. CDR3 in DNA: TGTGCCAGCCGAGGACTGCGCACCGGGGAGCTGTTTTTT.